This T cell receptor (beta chain) stems from a study of blood T cell repertoires in COVID-19. TCRdb's table, derived via immunoSEQ multiplex PCR, lists solely in-frame clones and lacks some. The sample shows under 200,000 clones, about 80% of them seen only once. The length of the CDR3 is 16 residues. The V end was cut by 2 bases, the J end by 3 bases, with 17 bases between. In germline, CDR1 is SGDLS, CDR2 YYNGEE. This clonotype was obtained from a human donor with acute or convalescent COVID-19. The donor label of this sample is uncertain. The sequenced material came from peripheral blood. The chain joins TRBV9 to TRBJ2-5, with D tentatively TRBD2 (6 bases). DNA for the CDR3: TGTGCCAGCAGCGTCGGGGGAGCGGCGACAAAAGAGACCCAGTACTTC. Residues: CASSVGGAATKETQYF.